This T cell receptor beta chain appears in the sequencing data of a study of blood T cell repertoires in COVID-19. Study overall: Acute and convalescent COVID-19 specimens originated in the United States, Italy and Spain.

Enrollment of patients from Seattle took place during active infection, with longitudinal follow-up. Authors' analysis steps: Amplification from reference gene primers served as the basis for estimated nucleated cell counts. Generated by immunoSEQ multiplex PCR, the TCRdb table keeps only in-frame clones and is missing some. D and trimming were read from the DNA, whereas the V and J calls and clone size are those reported in that table. The sample has about 170,000 clones, roughly 81% seen once. The CDR3 is made up of 12 amino acids. CDR1 is MNHEY and CDR2 is SVGAGI in the germline V gene. After removal of 6 bases from V and 6 bases from J, the junction contained 2 bases not matched to a gene.

This clonotype was sampled from a woman of 80 years or more with COVID-19, enrolled during active disease. Sequenced material: peripheral blood. The V gene is TRBV6-5, the J gene TRBJ2-7; 10 bases are a match to TRBD1. This chain's CDR3 is CASRGQGSEQYF. Written as DNA, the CDR3 is TGTGCCAGCAGGGGACAGGGGTCCGAGCAGTACTTC.